This T cell receptor (beta chain) appears in the sequencing data of a study of T cells in Graves' hyperthyroidism and ophthalmopathy. This clonotype was seen a handful of times. Its antigen is not known. Authors of the study amplified TCR beta CDR3 regions from RNA transcripts. First-round RT-PCR with HTBI primers amplified the TCR CDR3 region. TCRdb reprocessed the multiplex PCR reads with MiXCR, giving one entry per CDR3 protein. The repertoire holds approximately 740,000 distinct CDR3 sequences, approximately 14% seen once, with roughly 10% in the top ten. Overall study findings and caveats: A model of 13 V-J features distinguished ophthalmopathy from stable hyperthyroidism. Blood also showed most of the thyroid clonotypes that were expanded above 0.001. Ophthalmopathy, as predicted by the model, came a median 6.5 months after the prediction.

The PBMCs studied were ones that came from about 10 ml fresh peripheral blood. The sequence was obtained from a woman in her late teens or twenties with Graves' hyperthyroidism. The material sequenced was blood.

CDR3 amino acids: CASSPWTSSNEQFF. The CDR3 coding sequence is TGCGCCAGCAGCCCCTGGACTAGCAGCAATGAGCAGTTCTTC. This sequence joins TRBV5-1 and TRBJ2-1; 8 bases are shared with TRBD2. Trimming at V came to 4 bases and at J to 6 bases, leaving 6 bases not matched to a gene. CDR1 and CDR2 (germline): SGHRS, YFSETQ. This CDR3 comprises 14 residues. Based on the CDR3 plus reference TRBV5-1 and TRBJ2-1, the full variable domain is KAGVTQTPRYLIKTRGQQVTLSCSPISGHRSVSWYQQTPGQGLQFLFEYFSETQRNKGNFPGRFSGRQFSNSRSEMNVSTLELGDSALYLCASSPWTSSNEQFFGPGTRLTVL.